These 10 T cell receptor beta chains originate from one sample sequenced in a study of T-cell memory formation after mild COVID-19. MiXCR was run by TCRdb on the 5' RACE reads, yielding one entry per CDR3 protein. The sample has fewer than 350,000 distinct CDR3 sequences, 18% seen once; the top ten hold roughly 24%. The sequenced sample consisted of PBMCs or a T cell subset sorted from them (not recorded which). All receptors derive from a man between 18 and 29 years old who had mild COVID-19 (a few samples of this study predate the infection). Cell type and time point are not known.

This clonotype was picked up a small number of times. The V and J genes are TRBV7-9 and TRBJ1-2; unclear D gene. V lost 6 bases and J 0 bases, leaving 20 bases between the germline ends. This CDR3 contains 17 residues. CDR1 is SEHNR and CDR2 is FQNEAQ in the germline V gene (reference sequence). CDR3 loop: CASRPAGAGEANYGYTF. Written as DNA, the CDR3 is TGTGCCAGCAGACCGGCCGGAGCCGGAGAGGCTAACTATGGCTACACCTTC.

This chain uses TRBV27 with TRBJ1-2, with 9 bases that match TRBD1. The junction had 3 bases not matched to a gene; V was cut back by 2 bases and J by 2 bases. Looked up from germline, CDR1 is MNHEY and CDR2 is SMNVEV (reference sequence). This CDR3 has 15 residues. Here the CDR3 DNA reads TGTGCCAGCAGTTTAACGACAGGGGGAAACTATGGCTACACCTTC. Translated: CASSLTTGGNYGYTF.

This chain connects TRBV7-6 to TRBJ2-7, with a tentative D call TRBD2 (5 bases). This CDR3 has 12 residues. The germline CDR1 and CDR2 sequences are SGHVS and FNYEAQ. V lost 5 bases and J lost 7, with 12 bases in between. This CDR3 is CASSTDTGEQYV. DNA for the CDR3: TGTGCCAGCAGCACCGACACGGGGGAGCAGTACGTC.

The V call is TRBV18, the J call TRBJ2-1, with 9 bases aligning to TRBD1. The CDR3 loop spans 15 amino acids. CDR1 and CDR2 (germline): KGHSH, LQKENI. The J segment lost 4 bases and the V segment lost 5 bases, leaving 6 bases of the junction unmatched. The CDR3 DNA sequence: TGTGCCAGCTCATACAGGGGGCTAGCATACAATGAGCAGTTCTTC. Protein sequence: CASSYRGLAYNEQFF.

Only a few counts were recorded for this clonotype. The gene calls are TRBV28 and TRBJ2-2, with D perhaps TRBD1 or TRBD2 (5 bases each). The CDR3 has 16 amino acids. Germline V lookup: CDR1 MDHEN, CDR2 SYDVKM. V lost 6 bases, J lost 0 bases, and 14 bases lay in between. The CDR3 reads CASSPWDHPNTGELFF. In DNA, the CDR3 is TGTGCCAGCAGCCCTTGGGACCACCCGAACACCGGGGAGCTGTTTTTT.

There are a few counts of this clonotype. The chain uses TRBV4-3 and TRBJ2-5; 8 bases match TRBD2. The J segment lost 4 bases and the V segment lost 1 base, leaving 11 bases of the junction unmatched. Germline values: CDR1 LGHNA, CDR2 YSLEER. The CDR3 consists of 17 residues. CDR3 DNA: TGCGCCAGCAGCCAAGGTCGGCGGGGGGCAGCGTCAGAGACCCAGTACTTC. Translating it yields CASSQGRRGAASETQYF.

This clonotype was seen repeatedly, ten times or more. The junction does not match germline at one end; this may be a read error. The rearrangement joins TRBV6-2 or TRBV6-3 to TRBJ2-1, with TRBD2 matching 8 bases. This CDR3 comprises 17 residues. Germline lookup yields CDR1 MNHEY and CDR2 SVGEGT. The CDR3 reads CASSNSGTSRSYNEQFF. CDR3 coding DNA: TGTGCCAGCAGTAACTCCGGGACTAGTCGCTCCTACAATGAGCAGTTCTTC.

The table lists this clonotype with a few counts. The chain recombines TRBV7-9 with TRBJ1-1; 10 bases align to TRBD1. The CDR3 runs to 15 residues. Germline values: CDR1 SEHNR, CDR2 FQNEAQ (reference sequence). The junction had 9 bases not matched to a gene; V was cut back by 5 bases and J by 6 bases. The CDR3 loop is CASSLTGTGVAEAFF. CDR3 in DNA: TGTGCCAGCAGCCTAACCGGGACAGGGGTGGCTGAAGCTTTCTTT.

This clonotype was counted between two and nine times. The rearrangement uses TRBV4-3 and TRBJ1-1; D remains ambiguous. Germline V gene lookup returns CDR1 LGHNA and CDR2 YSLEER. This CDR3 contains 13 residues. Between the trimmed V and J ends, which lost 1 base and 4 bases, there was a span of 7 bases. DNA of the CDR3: TGCGCCAGCAGCCAAGGTCAGACCACTGAAGCTTTCTTT. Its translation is CASSQGQTTEAFF.

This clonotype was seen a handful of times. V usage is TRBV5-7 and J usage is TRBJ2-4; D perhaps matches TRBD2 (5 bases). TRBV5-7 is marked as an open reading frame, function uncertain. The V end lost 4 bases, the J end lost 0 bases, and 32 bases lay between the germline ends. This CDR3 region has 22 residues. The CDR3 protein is CASSNSGQEAPASRLAKNIQYF. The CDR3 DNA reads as TGTGCCAGCAGCAACTCCGGGCAGGAGGCCCCTGCTTCACGATTAGCCAAAAACATTCAGTACTTC.